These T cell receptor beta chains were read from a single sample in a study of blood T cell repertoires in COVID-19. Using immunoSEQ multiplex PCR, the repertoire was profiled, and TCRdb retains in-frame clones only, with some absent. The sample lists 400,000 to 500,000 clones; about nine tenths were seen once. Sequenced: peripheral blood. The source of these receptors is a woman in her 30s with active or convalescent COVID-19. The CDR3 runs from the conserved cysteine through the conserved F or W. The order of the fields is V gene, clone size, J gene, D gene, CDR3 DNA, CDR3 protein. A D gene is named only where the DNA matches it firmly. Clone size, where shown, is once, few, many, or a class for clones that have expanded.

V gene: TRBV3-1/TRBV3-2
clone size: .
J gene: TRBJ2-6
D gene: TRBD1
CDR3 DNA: TGTGCCAGCAGCCAAGTATTGGGACAGGGGATCGTCCTGACTTTC
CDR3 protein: CASSQVLGQGIVLTF

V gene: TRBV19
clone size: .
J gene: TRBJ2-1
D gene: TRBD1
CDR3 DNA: TGTGCCAGTAGCCCATGGACAGGGAGCTACAATGAGCAGTTCTTC
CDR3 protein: CASSPWTGSYNEQFF

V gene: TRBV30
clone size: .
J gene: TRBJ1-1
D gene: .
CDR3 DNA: TGTGCCTGGAGGTGGGCAGGCCGAAGGGGAACTGAAGCTTTCTTT
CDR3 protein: CAWRWAGRRGTEAFF

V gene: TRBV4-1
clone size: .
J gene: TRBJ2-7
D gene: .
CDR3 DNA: TGCGCCAGCAGCCAACGGGACTCAACCAACTACGAGCAGTACTTC
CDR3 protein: CASSQRDSTNYEQYF

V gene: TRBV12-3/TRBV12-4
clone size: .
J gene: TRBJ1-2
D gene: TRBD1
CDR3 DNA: TGTGCCAGCAGTTTCCGGGACAGGGACCTTTATACCTTC
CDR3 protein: CASSFRDRDLYTF

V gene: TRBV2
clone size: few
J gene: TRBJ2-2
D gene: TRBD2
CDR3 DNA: TGTGCCAGCAGTGAATCCCGGGGGGGCGTTGAGGAGCTGTTTTTT
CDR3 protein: CASSESRGGVEELFF

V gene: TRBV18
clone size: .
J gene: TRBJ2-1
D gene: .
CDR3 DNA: TGTGCCAGCTCACCACGCGGAGACAATGAGCAGTTCTTC
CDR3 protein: CASSPRGDNEQFF

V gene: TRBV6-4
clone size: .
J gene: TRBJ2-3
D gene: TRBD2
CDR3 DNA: TGTGCCAGCAGTGACAAGCGGGGGGATTCCCATACCTTCCTGCTGCGAGATACGCAGTATTTT
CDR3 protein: CASSDKRGDSHTFLLRDTQYF

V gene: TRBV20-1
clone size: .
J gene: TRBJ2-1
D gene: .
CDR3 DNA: TGCAGTGCTAGCTGGGGCCATGAGCAGTTCTTC
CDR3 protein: CSASWGHEQFF

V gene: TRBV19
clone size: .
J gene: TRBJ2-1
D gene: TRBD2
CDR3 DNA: TGTGCCAGTAGTATGGGCGGGGGGGCCTACAATGAGCAGTTCTTC
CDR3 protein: CASSMGGGAYNEQFF

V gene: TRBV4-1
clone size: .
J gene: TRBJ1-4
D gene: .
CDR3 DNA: TGCGCCAGCAGCCAAGCTTGGACAGAACTTACAACTAATGAAAAACTGTTTTTT
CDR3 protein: CASSQAWTELTTNEKLFF

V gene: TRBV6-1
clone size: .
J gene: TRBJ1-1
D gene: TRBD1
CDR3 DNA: TGTGCCAGCAGTGAAGCAGGACAGGGGGACACTGAAGCTTTCTTT
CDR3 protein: CASSEAGQGDTEAFF

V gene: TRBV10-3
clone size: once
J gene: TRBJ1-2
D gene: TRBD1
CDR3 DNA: TGTGCCATCAGTGAGTCCCTTCGACAGGGAGGTGGCTACACCTTC
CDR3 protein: CAISESLRQGGGYTF

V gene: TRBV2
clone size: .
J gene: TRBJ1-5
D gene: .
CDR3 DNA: TGTGCCAGCGCTTCCGGGACTTTCAATCAGCCCCAGCATTTT
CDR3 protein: CASASGTFNQPQHF

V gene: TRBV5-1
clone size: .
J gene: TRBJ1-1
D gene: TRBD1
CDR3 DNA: TGCGCCAGCAGGCTAGGACAGGGGGTCACTGAAGCTTTCTTT
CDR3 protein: CASRLGQGVTEAFF

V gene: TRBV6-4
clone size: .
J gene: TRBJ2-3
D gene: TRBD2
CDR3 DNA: TGTGCCAGCGGGAGGGGTTCCACAGATACGCAGTATTTT
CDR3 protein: CASGRGSTDTQYF

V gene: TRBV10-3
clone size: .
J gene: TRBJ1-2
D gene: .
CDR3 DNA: TGTGCCATCACCCCGGTGGAGGGCGGTAGGGGCTACACCTTC
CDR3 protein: CAITPVEGGRGYTF

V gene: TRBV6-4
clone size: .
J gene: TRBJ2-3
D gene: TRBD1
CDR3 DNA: TGTGCCAGCAGCCCTGACAGGGAGCCAGATACGCAGTATTTT
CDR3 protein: CASSPDREPDTQYF

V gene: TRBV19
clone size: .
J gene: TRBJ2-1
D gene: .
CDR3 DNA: TGTGCCAGTAGGGGTTGGAGCGATGAGCAGTTCTTC
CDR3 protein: CASRGWSDEQFF

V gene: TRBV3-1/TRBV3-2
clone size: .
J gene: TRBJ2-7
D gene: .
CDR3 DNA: TGTGCCAGCAGCCAAATACTAGAGTCCTCCTACGAGCAGTACTTC
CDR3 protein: CASSQILESSYEQYF

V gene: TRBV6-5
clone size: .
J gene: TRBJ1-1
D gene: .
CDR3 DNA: TGTGCCAGCATCGAGACACAGGGATACACTGAAGCTTTCTTT
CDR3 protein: CASIETQGYTEAFF

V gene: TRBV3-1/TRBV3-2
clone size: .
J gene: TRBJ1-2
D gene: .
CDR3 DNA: TGTGCCAGCAGCCCGGACAGTTCCTATGGCTACACCTTC
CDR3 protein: CASSPDSSYGYTF

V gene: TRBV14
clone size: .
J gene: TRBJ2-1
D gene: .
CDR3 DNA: TGTGCCAGCAGGGGCACCGGGATCAATGAGCAGTTCTTC
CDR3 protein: CASRGTGINEQFF

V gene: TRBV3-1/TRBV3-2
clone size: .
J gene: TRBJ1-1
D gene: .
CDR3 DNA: TGTGCCAGCAGCCAATCCGGGGGGCTTAAGGACACTGAAGCTTTCTTT
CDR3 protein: CASSQSGGLKDTEAFF

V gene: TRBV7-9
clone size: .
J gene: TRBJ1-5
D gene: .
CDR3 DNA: TGTGCCAGCAGCCCCGGACTGATCAATCAGCCCCAGCATTTT
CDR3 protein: CASSPGLINQPQHF

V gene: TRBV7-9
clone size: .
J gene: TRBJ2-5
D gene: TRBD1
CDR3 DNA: TGTGCCAGCAGCCACAGGGGTGATATGGAGACCCAGTACTTC
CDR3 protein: CASSHRGDMETQYF

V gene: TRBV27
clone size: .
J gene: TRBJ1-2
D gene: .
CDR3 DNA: TGTGCCAGCAGTTTGGAGGGCGAGTATCGCTACACCTTC
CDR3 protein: CASSLEGEYRYTF

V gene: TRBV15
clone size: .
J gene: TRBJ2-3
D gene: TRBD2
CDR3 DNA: TGTGCCACCCAAGGGGGAAGGGGAGCGGGAGCTGATACGCAGTATTTT
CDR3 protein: CATQGGRGAGADTQYF

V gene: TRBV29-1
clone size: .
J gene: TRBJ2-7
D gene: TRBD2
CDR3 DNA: TGCAGCGTTGGGGGAGGGTTCAACGAGCAGTACTTC
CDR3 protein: CSVGGGFNEQYF

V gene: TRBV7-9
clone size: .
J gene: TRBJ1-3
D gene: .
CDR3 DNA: TGTGCCAGCAGCTCGGAACAGGATGGGGCTGGAAACACCATATATTTT
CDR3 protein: CASSSEQDGAGNTIYF

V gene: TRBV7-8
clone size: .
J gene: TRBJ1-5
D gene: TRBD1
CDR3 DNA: TGTGCCAGCAGCTTAGACCTCATGGGGACAGGAAGCAATCAGCCCCAGCATTTT
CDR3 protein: CASSLDLMGTGSNQPQHF

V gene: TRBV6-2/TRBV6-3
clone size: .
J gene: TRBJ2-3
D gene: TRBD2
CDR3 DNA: TGTGCCAGCAGTTACCGTGGACTAGCGGGAGCCAATAAAGATACGCAGTATTTT
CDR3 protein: CASSYRGLAGANKDTQYF

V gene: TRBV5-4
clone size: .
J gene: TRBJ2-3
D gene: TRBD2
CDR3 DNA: TGTGCCAGCAGCTTGGGGCCAGCGGGGGTGGTACAGGATACGCAGTATTTT
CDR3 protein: CASSLGPAGVVQDTQYF

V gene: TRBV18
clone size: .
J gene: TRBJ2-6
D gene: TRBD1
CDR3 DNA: TGTGCCAGCTCACCGGCGACAGGGGGCATCTCTGGGGCCAACGTCCTGACTTTC
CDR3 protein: CASSPATGGISGANVLTF

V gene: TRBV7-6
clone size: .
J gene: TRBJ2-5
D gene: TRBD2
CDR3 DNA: TGTGCCAGCAGCCCCCTAGAGCGGGAGGTATACCAAGAGACCCAGTACTTC
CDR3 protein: CASSPLEREVYQETQYF

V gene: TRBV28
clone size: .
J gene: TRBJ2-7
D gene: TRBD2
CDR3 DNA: TGTGCCAGCAGTTTTGGGACTAGCTCCTACGAGCAGTACTTC
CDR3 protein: CASSFGTSSYEQYF

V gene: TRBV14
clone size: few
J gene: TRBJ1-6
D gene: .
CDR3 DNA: TGTGCCAGCAGCCAAGACTCTGGGGGGCCCCTCCACTTT
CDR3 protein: CASSQDSGGPLHF